These 8 T cell receptor beta chains came from one sample sequenced in a study of blood T cell repertoires in COVID-19 (TCRdb year 2020). The method behind the library was the immunoSEQ multiplex PCR assay. TCRdb limited this immuneACCESS table to in-frame rearrangements with V and J called. A share of clones is missing; checked studies link under half to unresolved V genes, and the rest is unexplained. This sample is represented by roughly 230,000 clones; 65% to 90% of them were singletons. The top ten clonotypes cover less than 7.5% of the sample. The specimen sequenced was peripheral blood. Receptor source: a woman aged 50 to 60 with acute or convalescent COVID-19.

This clone is a singleton in its sample. The rearrangement joins TRBV10-2 to TRBJ1-1; no firm D call. In germline, CDR1 is WSHSY, CDR2 SAAADI. The CDR3 length is 14 residues. The V gene lost 2 bases and the J gene lost 1 base, with 8 bases spanning the gap. Here the CDR3 DNA reads TGCGCCAGCAGTGAGCTAGGCGGGAACACTGAAGCTTTCTTT. Amino acids: CASSELGGNTEAFF.

The chain is built from TRBV6-5 and TRBJ1-2; no reliable D call. The CDR3 loop spans 13 amino acids. Between the trimmed V and J ends, which lost 10 bases and 7 bases, there was a span of 19 bases. Per germline, CDR1 MNHEY and CDR2 SVGAGI. The CDR3 DNA is TGTGCCACTCTTCGTGCCTCAGTGTCTGGCTACACCTTC. Encoded protein: CATLRASVSGYTF.

Here the CDR3 reads CASSLGMQGIVAEAFF. As DNA, the CDR3 is TGTGCCAGCAGCTTAGGGATGCAGGGGATCGTCGCTGAAGCTTTCTTT. The chain has TRBV7-2 and TRBJ1-1; the D gene is possibly TRBD1 (6 bases). Germline V gene sequence: CDR1 SGHTA, CDR2 FQGNSA. The CDR3 is made up of 16 amino acids. Deletions cut 1 base from V and 6 bases from J, with 18 bases between.

In its sample, this clone was seen a few times. The chain couples TRBV3-1 (or the pseudogene TRBV3-2) to TRBJ2-7; tentatively, D is TRBD1 (6 bases). CDR3 length equals 15 residues. Germline-derived CDR1 and CDR2 are LGHDT and YNNKEL (reference sequence). Trimming removed 0 bases at V and 2 bases at J, with 11 bases between. The CDR3 nucleotides read TGTGCCAGCAGCCAAGATTACAGGGCAACCTACGAGCAGTACTTC. This gives the protein CASSQDYRATYEQYF.

CDR3 in DNA: TGTGCCAGCAGCTTGAAACAGTTCAATGAAAAACTGTTTTTT. It is translated as CASSLKQFNEKLFF. The J gene is TRBJ1-4, the V gene TRBV5-6, with D hard to call. Germline values: CDR1 SGHDT, CDR2 YYEEEE. Trimming left V 1 base short and J 5 bases short, with 9 bases between. The CDR3 has 14 amino acids.

The rearrangement links TRBV24-1 to TRBJ1-1; possible D gene TRBD1, 6 bases. The CDR3 is 15 residues long. Trimming cost V 1 base and J 0 bases, with 8 bases left between them. Germline CDR1 is KGHDR and CDR2 is SFDVKD. The CDR3 coding sequence is TGTGCCACCAGTGATTTACAGGGCTTGAACACTGAAGCTTTCTTT. Its translation: CATSDLQGLNTEAFF.

The V gene is TRBV3-1 (or the pseudogene TRBV3-2), the J gene TRBJ2-3; D not resolved. V gave up 3 bases and J gave up 2 bases, with 9 bases separating them. CDR3 size: 14 residues. CDR1 and CDR2 (germline): LGHDT, YNNKEL (reference sequence). CDR3 DNA sequence: TGTGCCAGCAGCCATGGCCTCATCACAGATACGCAGTATTTT. Protein sequence: CASSHGLITDTQYF.

This clone was detected only once. V and J are TRBV7-2 and TRBJ1-3; 8 bases align to TRBD1. This CDR3 has 16 amino acids. V dropped 5 bases and J dropped 3; count of bases not matched to a gene: 9. Germline V gene sequence: CDR1 SGHTA, CDR2 FQGNSA. CDR3 sequence (DNA): TGTGCCAGCAGCCCGCAGCCCGGGACAGGTGGAAACACCATATATTTT. Its protein is CASSPQPGTGGNTIYF.